The 18 T cell receptor beta chains given below trace back to one sample, sequenced in a study of blood T cells in healthy people across ages. For the second PCR, which ran for about 6 to 12 cycles, a sample-barcoded 5' primer and a J-beta primer mix were used. TCRdb reanalysed the 5' RACE reads using MiXCR and keeps one entry per CDR3 protein. The repertoire holds hundreds of thousands of distinct CDR3 sequences, with around 28% as singletons. The sequencing sample was made of blood. These receptors were obtained from a woman older than 75 in good health.

The chain combines TRBV18 with TRBJ1-1; D is possibly TRBD1 (5 bases). The CDR3 sequence is 17 residues long. The V and J ends lost 1 base and 4 bases respectively, with 19 bases between them. The germline V gene has CDR1 KGHSH and CDR2 LQKENI. CDR3 loop: CASSPQNGARVATEAFF. CDR3 DNA sequence: TGTGCCAGCTCACCACAGAATGGGGCGCGGGTAGCCACTGAAGCTTTCTTT.

This clonotype occurred a few times. This rearrangement joins TRBV20-1 to TRBJ2-2, with TRBD1 matching 8 bases. The CDR3 is 16 amino acids. Germline V gives CDR1 DFQATT, CDR2 SNEGSKA (reference sequence). With V trimmed by 2 bases and J by 3 bases, 8 bases remained unmatched. This CDR3 is CSARTGGRKDTGELFF. DNA for the CDR3: TGCAGTGCTAGAACAGGGGGAAGGAAGGACACCGGGGAGCTGTTTTTT.

To note about this clonotype: This may come from a read error, since a much larger clone is one base off. This rearrangement joins TRBV27 to TRBJ2-1; D is possibly TRBD2 (5 bases). V gave up 2 bases and J gave up 12 bases, with 23 bases separating them. CDR3 length: 16 amino acids. Looked up from germline, CDR1 is MNHEY and CDR2 is SMNVEV (reference sequence). CDR3 region: CASSLPTNLGLTGQFF. DNA for the CDR3: TGTGCCAGCAGTTTACCAACCAACCTCGGACTTACCGGGCAGTTCTTC.

CDR3 nucleotides: TGTGCCAGCAGCCCCACCCCCGGGAGCTACAATGAGCAGTACTTC. It translates to CASSPTPGSYNEQYF. The chain carries TRBV7-8 and TRBJ2-7; a weak D match, TRBD2 (6 bases). The CDR3 contains 15 residues. Germline V gene sequence: CDR1 SGHVS, CDR2 FQNEAQ. The germline V and J ends were trimmed by 5 bases and 7 bases, with 21 bases remaining between them.

This clonotype was observed a few times. This rearrangement joins TRBV10-3 to TRBJ1-1; TRBD1 agrees at 10 bases. The CDR3 length is 15 residues. CDR1 and CDR2 from the germline V gene are ENHRY and SYGVKD. The ends lost 6 bases at V and 6 bases at J; junction bases unmatched: 10. CDR3 protein: CAISGTGVMGAEAFF. The CDR3 DNA sequence: TGTGCCATCAGCGGGACAGGGGTGATGGGCGCTGAAGCTTTCTTT.

This clonotype was seen repeatedly, ten times or more. V gene TRBV7-2 combines with J gene TRBJ1-4, with TRBD1 matching over 10 bases. Germline CDR1 and CDR2: SGHTA and FQGNSA. V was clipped by 3 bases and J by 10 bases; unmatched bases: 20. The CDR3 consists of 19 residues. The chain's CDR3 is CASSLVGGDRGRLGGKLFF. In DNA form, the CDR3 reads TGTGCCAGCAGCTTGGTCGGGGGAGACAGGGGGCGCTTAGGAGGAAAACTGTTTTTT.

V usage is TRBV12-3 or TRBV12-4 and J usage is TRBJ1-1; D is unresolved. This CDR3 comprises 13 residues. Trimming left V 4 bases short and J 3 bases short, with 9 bases between. The CDR3 loop is CASSSKGYTEAFF. The CDR3 DNA reads as TGTGCCAGCAGTTCCAAAGGGTACACTGAAGCTTTCTTT.

In this sample, this clonotype turned up a few times. V gene TRBV6-5 combines with J gene TRBJ1-1; D is possibly TRBD1 (5 bases). The length of the CDR3 is 11 residues. Germline CDR1 MNHEY, CDR2 SVGAGI. V shed 8 bases and J shed 9 bases, with 13 bases lying between them. This CDR3 is CASAFGGKAFF. The CDR3 DNA sequence: TGTGCCAGCGCATTTGGGGGGAAAGCTTTCTTT.

V usage is TRBV20-1 and J usage is TRBJ2-1; 11 bases agree with TRBD2. This CDR3 comprises 16 residues. The ends lost 5 bases at V and 7 bases at J; junction bases unmatched: 13. Germline loops: CDR1 DFQATT, CDR2 SNEGSKA (reference sequence). The CDR3 sequence: CSAVHISGGASNEQFF. For the CDR3, the DNA is TGCAGTGCTGTCCACATTAGCGGGGGGGCCTCGAATGAGCAGTTCTTC.

The table lists this clonotype with a few counts. This could be a read error, since a much larger clone is one nucleotide away. The chain carries TRBV10-3 and TRBJ2-1, with D maybe TRBD1 (5 bases). The DNA end is a closer match to TRBJ2-7, so the J assignment may be wrong. Germline values: CDR1 ENHRY, CDR2 SYGVKD. The CDR3 contains 15 residues. CDR3 nucleotide sequence: TGTGCCATCAAGGACACCTTTGGGTCCTACAATGAGCAGTACTTC. Translation gives CAIKDTFGSYNEQYF.

Ten or more counts support this clonotype. CDR3 DNA sequence: TGTGCCATCAGGGACCTTGTAAAGGCGAACACTGAAGCTTTCTTT. Residues: CAIRDLVKANTEAFF. This chain connects TRBV10-3 to TRBJ1-1; D is uncertain. Germline-derived CDR1 and CDR2 are ENHRY and SYGVKD. The ends were cut back, 6 bases at V and 1 base at J, with 15 bases in the middle. This CDR3 contains 15 residues.

This clonotype was recorded many times. This sequence joins TRBV10-3 and TRBJ2-7; D ambiguous. The CDR3 is 12 residues long. V was trimmed by 4 bases and J by 6 bases, leaving 10 bases between them. Germline lookup yields CDR1 ENHRY and CDR2 SYGVKD. The CDR3 DNA is TGTGCCATCAGTGGCGACTTGGGCGAGCAGTACTTC. This encodes CAISGDLGEQYF.

The chain links TRBV27 to TRBJ2-4; 7 bases map to TRBD2. CDR3 length: 16 amino acids. With V trimmed by 2 bases and J by 2 bases, 6 bases remained unmatched. Germline V lookup: CDR1 MNHEY, CDR2 SMNVEV (reference sequence). CDR3 protein: CASSLGGEGPKNIQYF. In DNA, the CDR3 is TGTGCCAGCAGTTTAGGGGGGGAGGGGCCCAAAAACATTCAGTACTTC.

This clonotype was recorded only once. This chain uses TRBV5-1 with TRBJ1-2, with a possible D match to TRBD1 (5 bases). This CDR3 is built from 17 residues. Looked up from germline, CDR1 is SGHRS and CDR2 is YFSETQ. V was pared by 4 bases and J by 8 bases, with 27 bases between. The CDR3 DNA reads TGCGCCAGCAGCCCCGGGGTACGGGACTACGGTCCGGAAGGCTACACCTTC. As protein: CASSPGVRDYGPEGYTF.

Ten or more counts support this clonotype. The chain carries TRBV29-1 and TRBJ2-3, with 11 nucleotides matching TRBD2. From germline, CDR1 is SQVTM and CDR2 ANQGSEA. CDR3 size: 15 residues. J was trimmed by 2 bases and V by 6 bases; bases with no gene match: 7. CDR3 sequence reads: CSVRASGGITDTQYF. DNA of the CDR3: TGCAGCGTGAGGGCTAGCGGGGGGATCACAGATACGCAGTATTTT.

This clonotype was counted at least ten times. The J gene is TRBJ2-5, the V gene TRBV5-1; D gene unclear. Germline V CDR1 and CDR2: SGHRS, YFSETQ. With 6 bases removed from V and 7 bases from J, the gap between germline ends came to 22 bases. The CDR3 has 15 residues. Written as DNA, the CDR3 is TGCGCCAGCACCATCTTACCGGGTTCCACGCGGACCCAGTACTTC. It encodes CASTILPGSTRTQYF.

The chain is built from TRBV24-1 and TRBJ2-3, with a weak D call TRBD1 (5 bases). V dropped 3 bases and J dropped 1 base, with 13 bases sitting between them. Germline loops: CDR1 KGHDR, CDR2 SFDVKD. The CDR3 contains 16 residues. This CDR3 reads CATSDPGHDGTDTQYF. The CDR3 nucleotides read TGTGCCACCAGTGATCCCGGACATGACGGCACAGATACGCAGTATTTT.

This clonotype appeared a few times. The V gene is TRBV20-1, the J gene TRBJ2-7; D is possibly TRBD2 (5 bases). CDR3 size: 14 residues. Germline V gives CDR1 DFQATT, CDR2 SNEGSKA (reference sequence). The V end lost 1 base, the J end lost 5 bases, and 15 bases lay between the germline ends. CDR3 residues: CSARGIRRSHEQYF. In DNA, the CDR3 is TGCAGTGCTAGAGGTATCAGGAGGTCCCACGAGCAGTACTTC.